The present entry profiles one T cell receptor beta chain with its context. Its antigen is as yet unknown. This sample was taken from a study of beta chain features in type 1 diabetes. Study-wide findings and caveats: Across patients, naive, central memory and Treg TCRB repertoires exhibited apparently greater similarity than was observed across healthy donors. Moderate but significant shortening of TCRB CDR3s was recorded in all four CD4+ subsets from Type 1 diabetes patients.

This CDR3 comprises 17 residues. Trimming pared 4 bases from V and 2 bases from J, leaving 17 bases between. Germline CDR1 reads MDHEN; CDR2 reads SYDVKM. What was sequenced were expressed TCRB transcripts, since all of the isolated RNA had been reverse transcribed. The method was immunoSEQ multiplex PCR; TCRdb's version includes in-frame clones alone and lacks a portion of them. This sample yields 600,000 to 700,000 clones, of which 10% to 15% are seen a single time; approximately 0.022% belongs to the top ten. The receptor was isolated from a young man with type 1 diabetes. Sequenced sample: naive CD4+ T cells from blood. The chain uses TRBV28 and TRBJ2-2; either TRBD1 or TRBD2 may fit D (6 bases each). DNA for the CDR3: TGTGCCAGCAGTTGGGACAAATGGGGGGTAAACACCGGGGAGCTGTTTTTT. It is translated as CASSWDKWGVNTGELFF. The entire variable domain, with the rest obtained from reference TRBV28 and TRBJ2-2, is as follows: DVKVTQSSRYLVKRTGEKVFLECVQDMDHENMFWYRQDPGLGLRLIYFSYDVKMKEKGDIPEGYSVSREKKERFSLILESASTNQTSMYLCASSWDKWGVNTGELFFGEGSRLTVL.